This T cell receptor (beta chain) comes out of a study of neurological immune-mediated disorders. Broader study findings: A possible signature was seen in one related-CDR3 cluster, into which phylogenetic grouping placed the repertoires of 18 of 34 multiple sclerosis patients.

Time point reported: longitudinal time-point 3. PBMCs numbering 2 million and stored at -80 C yielded the unsorted libraries. The cDNA came from 5'RACE, which used 10-nucleotide random UMIs. Every sequencing run generated over 170 million TCR-beta sequences from 15-18 subjects. TCRdb independently ran MiXCR on the 5' RACE reads; one entry per CDR3 protein. Found here are 84,000 or so distinct CDR3 sequences, about 4.3% of them singletons; the top ten hold around 5%. This clonotype came up many times. Its antigen is not known. With 9 bases clipped from V and 5 bases from J, the junction kept 6 bases outside the gene matches. The CDR3 length is 13 residues. Germline values: CDR1 MNHEY, CDR2 SVGAGI.

Sequenced input: PBMCs. The TCR sequence derives from a woman aged 55 to 70 with multiple sclerosis. The gene calls are TRBV6-5 and TRBJ2-5; 10 bases fit TRBD1. For the CDR3, the DNA is TGTGCCAGTCGGACAGGGGGAAGGGAGACCCAGTACTTC. Its translation: CASRTGGRETQYF.